This entry features one T cell receptor (beta chain) sequence. No antigen is known for it. Method: immunoSEQ multiplex PCR; TCRdb's copy keeps in-frame clones and lacks some. The repertoire has fewer than 65,000 clones, 75% to 90% of them found once; the top ten carry around 14%. These data belong to a study of cytomegalovirus exposure and HLA in healthy donors. The donors were members of the validation cohort comprising approximately 110 subjects, separate from the approximately 710-subject first cohort. In germline, CDR1 is LGHNA, CDR2 YSLEER. This CDR3 has 15 amino acids. The V end lost 4 bases, the J end lost 2 bases, and 14 bases lay between the germline ends. The study's findings and limits: The tendency of first-cohort TCR clusters to co-occur in the 90 to 150 validation repertoires was the finding of a later analysis. CMV antigen specificity was confirmed in vitro for a few CMV-associated chains. Among TCR beta chains, those listed as cytomegalovirus-associated numbered approximately 150.

The source of this sequence is a woman between 18 and 29 years old in good health and CMV-seronegative. The source material was PBMCs. The chain links TRBV4-3 to TRBJ2-5; D is ambiguous. The CDR3, as DNA: TGCGCCAGCAGCCCTACGTTCGGGTCGCAAGAGACCCAGTACTTC. Its protein is CASSPTFGSQETQYF.